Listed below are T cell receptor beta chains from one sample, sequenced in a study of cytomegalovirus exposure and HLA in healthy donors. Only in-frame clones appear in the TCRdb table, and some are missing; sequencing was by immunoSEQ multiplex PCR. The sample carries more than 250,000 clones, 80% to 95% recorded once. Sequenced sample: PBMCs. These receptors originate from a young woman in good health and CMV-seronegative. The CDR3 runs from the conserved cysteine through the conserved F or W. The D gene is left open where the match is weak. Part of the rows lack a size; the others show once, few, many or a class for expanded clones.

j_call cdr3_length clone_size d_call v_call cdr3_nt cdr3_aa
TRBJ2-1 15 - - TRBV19 TGTGCCAGTAGTATAGCCCCAGGCATTTACAATGAGCAGTTCTTC CASSIAPGIYNEQFF
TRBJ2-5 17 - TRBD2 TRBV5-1 TGCGCCAGCAGCTTGGTCCCTAGCGGCCCGGGAGGAGAGACCCAGTACTTC CASSLVPSGPGGETQYF
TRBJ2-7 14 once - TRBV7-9 TGTGCCAGCAGCTTTTCAGGGAAGGGCAACGAGCAGTACTTC CASSFSGKGNEQYF
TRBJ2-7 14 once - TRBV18 TGTGCCAGCTCACCACCGGACAGAAACTACGAGCAGTACTTC CASSPPDRNYEQYF
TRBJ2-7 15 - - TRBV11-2 TGTGCCAGCAGCTTATACAGGACAGCCGCCTACGAGCAGTACTTC CASSLYRTAAYEQYF
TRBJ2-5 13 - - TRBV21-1 TGTGCCAGCAGCAGTGGCAGCCAAGAGACCCAGTACTTC CASSSGSQETQYF
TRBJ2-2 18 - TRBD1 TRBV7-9 TGTGCCAGCAGCTTAGAGGGGACAGGGGGCTTCTCCACCGGGGAGCTGTTTTTT CASSLEGTGGFSTGELFF
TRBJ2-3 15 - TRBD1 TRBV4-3 TGCGCCAGCAGCCAAGACCGGACAGGCCCGGATACGCAGTATTTT CASSQDRTGPDTQYF
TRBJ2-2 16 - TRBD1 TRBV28 TGTGCCAGCAGTTCCACCGGGACAGGGGGCACCGGGGAGCTGTTTTTT CASSSTGTGGTGELFF
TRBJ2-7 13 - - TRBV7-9 TGTGCCAGCAGCTCTCCAGGGTTCTACGAGCAGTACTTC CASSSPGFYEQYF
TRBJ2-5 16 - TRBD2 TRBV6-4 TGTGCCAGCAGGGACCCGGCGGGACTAGTATTCGAGACCCAGTACTTC CASRDPAGLVFETQYF
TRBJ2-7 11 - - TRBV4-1 TGCGCCAGCAGCCAAGAATACGAGCAGTACTTC CASSQEYEQYF
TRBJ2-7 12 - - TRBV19 TGTGCCAGTAGTATAGGGGGCTACGAGCAGTACTTC CASSIGGYEQYF
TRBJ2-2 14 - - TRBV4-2 TGTGCCAGCAGCCAAGGTCTTAACACCGGGGAGCTGTTTTTT CASSQGLNTGELFF
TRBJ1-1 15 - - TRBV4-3 TGCGCCAGCAGCTCGTTTCGGGGGGCTTACACTGAAGCTTTCTTT CASSSFRGAYTEAFF
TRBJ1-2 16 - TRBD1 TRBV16 TGTGCCAGCAGACAAGGGGGAAACAGGGGAATGCATGGCTACACCTTC CASRQGGNRGMHGYTF
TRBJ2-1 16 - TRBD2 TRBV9 TGTGCCAGCAGCGTATCTAGCGGGAGTACTGGCAATGAGCAGTTCTTC CASSVSSGSTGNEQFF
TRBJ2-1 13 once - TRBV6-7 TGTGCCAGCAGGGAATTGTGGGGCAATGAGCAGTTCTTC CASRELWGNEQFF
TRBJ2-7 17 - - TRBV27 TGTGCCAGCAGTCCCCCGGTGTGGACTCTCTACGTCTACGAGCAGTACTTC CASSPPVWTLYVYEQYF
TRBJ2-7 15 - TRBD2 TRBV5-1 TGCGCCAGCAGCCCCGAGGGACTAGCGGGCGTCGAGCAGTACTTC CASSPEGLAGVEQYF
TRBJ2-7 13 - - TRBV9 TGTGCCAGCAGCGCGATGACTAGAGGCGAGCAGTACTTC CASSAMTRGEQYF
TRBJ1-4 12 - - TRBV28 TGTGCCAGCAGTTTATTATACGAAAAACTGTTTTTT CASSLLYEKLFF
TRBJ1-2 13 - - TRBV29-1 TGCAGCGTTCGGAGTCGGGGGCCCTATGGCTACACCTTC CSVRSRGPYGYTF
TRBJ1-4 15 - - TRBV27 TGTGCCAGCAGTTGGATGTCGGACAGTGTTGAAAAACTGTTTTTT CASSWMSDSVEKLFF
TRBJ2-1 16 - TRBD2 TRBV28 TGTGCCAGCAGTTTCCGAGGGACTAGCGGGAGAGAGGGGCAGTTCTTC CASSFRGTSGREGQFF
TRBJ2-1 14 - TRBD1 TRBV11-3 TGTGCCAGCAGCTCAGGACAGGTTAACAATGAGCAGTTCTTC CASSSGQVNNEQFF
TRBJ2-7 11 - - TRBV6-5 TGTGCCCTGGGCCGCTCCTACGAGCAGTACTTC CALGRSYEQYF
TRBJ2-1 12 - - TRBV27 TGTGCCAGCGGGCTAGCTAATAATGAGCAGTTCTTC CASGLANNEQFF
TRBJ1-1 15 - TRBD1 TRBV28 TGTGCCAGCAGTTCTCCGACAGGGGTTGTTGGTGAAGCTTTCTTT CASSSPTGVVGEAFF
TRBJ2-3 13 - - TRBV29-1 TGCAGCGTCCGGGCACGCTTCACAGATACGCAGTATTTT CSVRARFTDTQYF
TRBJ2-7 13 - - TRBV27 TGTGCCAGCAGTTACCCTACCCCTTACGAGCAGTACTTC CASSYPTPYEQYF